The 32 T cell receptor beta chains below come from one sample, sequenced in a study of blood T cell repertoires in COVID-19. TCRdb's copy holds only in-frame clones and misses some; the assay was immunoSEQ multiplex PCR. This sample yields about 130,000 clones, of which more than 85% are seen a single time; approximately 4.5% belongs to the top ten. The sample consisted of peripheral blood. Receptors were obtained from a man in his 60s with COVID-19, enrolled during active disease.

J is TRBJ2-2 and V is TRBV30, with D unclear. The CDR3 runs to 13 residues. The V and J ends lost 2 bases and 5 bases respectively, with 9 bases between them. Germline CDR1 reads GTSNPN; CDR2 reads SVGIG (reference sequence). The CDR3 sequence is CAWSHKPTGELFF. CDR3 nucleotides: TGTGCCTGGAGTCACAAACCGACCGGGGAGCTGTTTTTT. Drawing the rest from reference TRBV30 and TRBJ2-2, the complete variable domain is SQTIHQWPATLVQPVGSPLSLECTVEGTSNPNLYWYRQAAGRGLQLLFYSVGIGQISSEVPQNLSASRPQDRQFILSSKKLLLSDSGFYLCAWSHKPTGELFFGEGSRLTVL.

The CDR3 spells CASSNIRGVSYEQYF. The CDR3 region has the DNA TGTGCCAGCAGCAACATACGGGGGGTCTCCTACGAGCAGTACTTC. The chain joins TRBV7-2 to TRBJ2-7, with 7 bases fitting TRBD2. The CDR3 contains 15 residues. With 5 bases clipped from V and 0 bases from J, the junction kept 7 bases outside the gene matches. Germline CDR1 is SGHTA and CDR2 is FQGNSA. Variable domain in full (rest from reference TRBV7-2 and TRBJ2-7): GAGVSQSPSNKVTEKGKDVELRCDPISGHTALYWYRQSLGQGLEFLIYFQGNSAPDKSGLPSDRFSAERTGGSVSTLTIQRTQQEDSAVYLCASSNIRGVSYEQYFGPGTRLTVT.

The CDR3 coding sequence is TGTGCCAGTAGTATAGAGTGGGGACAGTATCAGCCCCAGCATTTT. It specifies CASSIEWGQYQPQHF. The chain couples TRBV19 to TRBJ1-5; TRBD1 agrees at 7 bases. Germline V gives CDR1 LNHDA, CDR2 SQIVND (reference sequence). The trim removed 0 bases at V and 5 bases at J, leaving 4 bases unmatched. This CDR3 spans 15 amino acids.

V is TRBV18 and J is TRBJ1-1, with D unclear. The CDR3 contains 15 residues. V was shortened by 0 bases and J by 1 base, with 9 bases between the two germline ends. Germline lookup yields CDR1 KGHSH and CDR2 LQKENI. As DNA, the CDR3 is TGTGCCAGCTCACCACCGCCAGGTGGGAACACTGAAGCTTTCTTT. This gives the protein CASSPPPGGNTEAFF.

V and J are TRBV12-5 and TRBJ1-6, with D uncertain. Per the germline V gene, CDR1 is LGHNT and CDR2 is FRNRAP. The CDR3 contains 13 residues. The germline V and J ends were trimmed by 3 bases and 7 bases, with 7 bases remaining between them. The CDR3 here is CASGLVRNSPLHF. The CDR3, as DNA: TGTGCTAGTGGTTTAGTGAGGAATTCACCCCTCCACTTT.

J is TRBJ1-2 and V is TRBV24-1, with D possibly matching TRBD1 (5 bases). Germline CDR1 and CDR2: KGHDR and SFDVKD. V was shortened by 3 bases and J by 8 bases, with 12 bases between the two germline ends. The CDR3 is 13 amino acids. The CDR3 nucleotides are TGTGCCACCAGTGATCACTCCTGGGGCGGCTACACCTTC. Its protein is CATSDHSWGGYTF.

The chain is built from TRBV11-2 and TRBJ2-7, with D tentatively TRBD1 (7 bases). Germline V lookup: CDR1 SGHAT, CDR2 FQNNGV. There are 15 residues in the CDR3. Between the trimmed V and J ends, which lost 1 base and 5 bases, there was a span of 15 bases. The CDR3 region is CASSLGRARGDEQYF. The CDR3 bases are TGTGCCAGCAGCTTAGGGCGGGCCAGGGGGGACGAGCAGTACTTC. Complete variable domain (other parts from reference TRBV11-2 and TRBJ2-7): EAGVAQSPRYKIIEKRQSVAFWCNPISGHATLYWYQQILGQGPKLLIQFQNNGVVDDSQLPKDRFSAERLKGVDSTLKIQPAKLEDSAVYLCASSLGRARGDEQYFGPGTRLTVT.

This chain connects TRBV19 to TRBJ1-5; maybe TRBD1 (5 bases). The V gene's germline CDR1 is LNHDA and CDR2 SQIVND (reference sequence). The germline V and J ends were trimmed by 3 bases and 5 bases, with 8 bases remaining between them. The CDR3 has 13 amino acids. The CDR3 DNA reads as TGTGCCAGTAGTATTAGGGGTGATCAGCCCCAGCATTTT. Translating it yields CASSIRGDQPQHF. The full variable domain, with the rest looked up from reference TRBV19 and TRBJ1-5, is DGGITQSPKYLFRKEGQNVTLSCEQNLNHDAMYWYRQDPGQGLRLIYYSQIVNDFQKGDIAEGYSVSREKKESFPLTVTSAQKNPTAFYLCASSIRGDQPQHFGDGTRLSIL.

The V call is TRBV7-2, the J call TRBJ1-1; a possible D gene is TRBD1 (5 bases). CDR1 is SGHTA and CDR2 is FQGNSA in the germline V gene. Trimming shortened V by 3 bases and J by 4 bases, and 12 bases separated the two germline ends. The CDR3 totals 14 residues. DNA for the CDR3: TGTGCCAGCAGCTTCGCCAGGGAGGGCACTGAAGCTTTCTTT. Amino acid sequence: CASSFAREGTEAFF.

In its sample, this clone was seen once. The chain links TRBV18 to TRBJ1-4; 7 nucleotides agree with TRBD1. The CDR3 totals 16 residues. Germline lookup yields CDR1 KGHSH and CDR2 LQKENI. With V trimmed by 5 bases and J by 5 bases, 11 bases remained unmatched. The CDR3 sequence: CASSSQETGRNEKLFF. The CDR3 DNA reads as TGTGCCAGCTCATCTCAGGAGACAGGGCGGAATGAAAAACTGTTTTTT.

The chain combines TRBV6-4 with TRBJ2-7, with 9 nucleotides matching TRBD1. The junction had 10 bases not matched to a gene; V was cut back by 0 bases and J by 1 base. Germline V lookup: CDR1 MRHNA, CDR2 SNTAGT. There are 18 residues in the CDR3. The CDR3 bases are TGTGCCAGCAGTGACTCGAGGGACAGGGAGGGCCTATCCTACGAGCAGTACTTC. As protein: CASSDSRDREGLSYEQYF.

The V gene is TRBV2, the J gene TRBJ2-7, with D possibly being TRBD1 (6 bases). With 1 base removed from V and 4 bases from J, the gap between germline ends came to 14 bases. CDR1 and CDR2 from the germline V gene are SNHLY and FYNNEI. The CDR3 length is 15 residues. Written as DNA, the CDR3 is TGTGCCAGCAGTGAAGAACAGGGTCGTCTGTACGAGCAGTACTTC. Translation gives CASSEEQGRLYEQYF.

This CDR3 is CASSLGPTSRGSETQYF. For the CDR3, the DNA is TGCGCCAGCAGCTTGGGCCCGACTAGCCGGGGGTCGGAGACCCAGTACTTC. The chain has TRBV5-1 and TRBJ2-5; 7 bases align to TRBD2. Germline V gene data show CDR1 as SGHRS and CDR2 as YFSETQ. The CDR3 runs to 17 residues. V shed 0 bases and J 5 bases; nucleotides not matched to a gene: 13.

The chain joins TRBV6-6 to TRBJ2-7, with 13 bases matching TRBD2. With V trimmed by 6 bases and J by 2 bases, 7 bases remained unmatched. The CDR3 runs 16 residues. The germline gives CDR1 MNHNY, CDR2 SVGAGI (reference sequence). DNA of the CDR3: TGTGCCAGCAGGCCCCTCGGACTAGCGGGGGCCTACGAGCAGTACTTC. Its protein product is CASRPLGLAGAYEQYF.

The chain links TRBV2 to TRBJ1-6; TRBD1 agrees at 10 bases. J lost 7 bases, V lost 7 bases, and 7 bases had no gene match. There are 15 residues in the CDR3. Germline values: CDR1 SNHLY, CDR2 FYNNEI. The CDR3 nucleotides are TGTGCCAGCACCTCCCGGACAGGGGGAAATTCACCCCTCCACTTT. It yields the protein CASTSRTGGNSPLHF.

The chain carries TRBV19 and TRBJ1-5; possibly TRBD1 for D (5 bases). Germline CDR1 reads LNHDA; CDR2 reads SQIVND (reference sequence). The V and J ends lost 6 bases and 0 bases respectively, with 12 bases between them. The CDR3 extends over 15 amino acids. The DNA for the CDR3 is TGTGCCAGTAGACAGGTGGGGTATAGCAATCAGCCCCAGCATTTT. It specifies CASRQVGYSNQPQHF. Full variable domain (rest looked up from reference TRBV19 and TRBJ1-5): DGGITQSPKYLFRKEGQNVTLSCEQNLNHDAMYWYRQDPGQGLRLIYYSQIVNDFQKGDIAEGYSVSREKKESFPLTVTSAQKNPTAFYLCASRQVGYSNQPQHFGDGTRLSIL.

The rearrangement uses TRBV5-1 and TRBJ2-7; 10 nucleotides agree with TRBD2. The V and J ends lost 1 base and 1 base, in that order; junction bases with no gene match: 8. Germline loops: CDR1 SGHRS, CDR2 YFSETQ. The CDR3 sequence is 17 residues long. In nucleotides, the CDR3 is TGCGCCAGCAGCTTGACTAGCGGGGCATCGAGTTCCTACGAGCAGTACTTC. As protein: CASSLTSGASSSYEQYF.

V is TRBV18 and J is TRBJ1-5; D call uncertain. Germline-derived CDR1 and CDR2 are KGHSH and LQKENI. There are 19 residues in the CDR3. The germline V and J ends were trimmed by 3 bases and 3 bases, with 24 bases remaining between them. The CDR3 bases are TGTGCCAGCTCACCTCTTAGGCAGGCCTACCTTACCCACAATCAGCCCCAGCATTTT. Its protein product is CASSPLRQAYLTHNQPQHF.

A single count supports this clone. The genes are TRBV15 and TRBJ2-7; possible D gene TRBD2, 5 bases. V gave up 0 bases and J gave up 5 bases, with 8 bases separating them. The CDR3 loop spans 13 amino acids. From germline, CDR1 is LNHNV and CDR2 YYDKDF (reference sequence). This CDR3 is CATSRDLRDEQYF. DNA for the CDR3: TGTGCCACCAGCAGAGATCTGCGGGACGAGCAGTACTTC.

CDR3 in amino acids: CASSLTGPSEGTGELFF. The CDR3 DNA sequence: TGTGCCAGCAGCCTTACAGGGCCCAGCGAGGGGACCGGGGAGCTGTTTTTT. The J gene is TRBJ2-2, the V gene TRBV7-7; D is perhaps TRBD1 (6 bases). The germline gives CDR1 SSHAT, CDR2 FNYEAQ (reference sequence). The CDR3 runs 17 residues. V lost 5 bases and J lost 5, with 21 bases in between.

This clone was detected ten times or more. CDR3 bases: TGTGCCAGCAGCTTGGAATACAATTACGAGCAGTACTTC. Translating it yields CASSLEYNYEQYF. This chain joins TRBV5-4 and TRBJ2-7, with unresolved D. Trimming pared 0 bases from V and 4 bases from J, leaving 8 bases between. CDR1 SGHNT and CDR2 YYREEE come from the germline V gene (reference sequence). CDR3 size: 13 residues.

V and J are TRBV27 and TRBJ1-4; the match to TRBD1 covers 7 bases. Trimming took 5 bases from V and 8 from J; bases not matched to a gene: 11. In germline, CDR1 is MNHEY, CDR2 SMNVEV (reference sequence). The CDR3 has 15 amino acids. The CDR3 is CASSTSTGWGEKLFF. In DNA, the CDR3 is TGTGCCAGCAGTACATCGACAGGGTGGGGGGAAAAACTGTTTTTT.

This sequence joins TRBV5-1 and TRBJ1-4; D not resolved. This CDR3 has 14 residues. V gave up 4 bases and J gave up 8 bases, with 15 bases separating them. CDR1 is SGHRS and CDR2 is YFSETQ in the germline V gene. CDR3 protein: CASSQTRPGEKLFF. CDR3 coding DNA: TGCGCCAGCAGCCAAACCCGACCAGGAGAAAAACTGTTTTTT.

The V gene is TRBV2, the J gene TRBJ1-2, with 11 bases that match TRBD1. CDR3 length equals 14 residues. Germline lookup yields CDR1 SNHLY and CDR2 FYNNEI. J gave up 7 bases and V 6 bases, and 7 bases lay outside the gene matches. The CDR3 region is CASRRTGGEVGYTF. Here the CDR3 DNA reads TGTGCCAGCAGGCGGACAGGGGGCGAGGTTGGCTACACCTTC.

The CDR3 coding sequence is TGTGCCAGCAGCCAAGATGGAGCCACTGAAGCTTTCTTT. Its protein product is CASSQDGATEAFF. The chain recombines TRBV4-2 with TRBJ1-1, with D unclear. Trimming removed 0 bases at V and 4 bases at J, with 6 bases between. This CDR3 is built from 13 residues. The germline gives CDR1 LGHNA, CDR2 YNFKEQ.

This rearrangement joins TRBV7-3 to TRBJ2-1, with 7 bases aligning to TRBD1. Losses at the gene ends were 2 bases for V and 6 bases for J; bases not matched to a gene: 4. The CDR3 covers 14 residues. Germline V gene lookup returns CDR1 SGHTA and CDR2 FQGTGA. CDR3 sequence (DNA): TGTGCCAGCAGCTTATTGGCAGGGGGCAATGAGCAGTTCTTC. Its protein product is CASSLLAGGNEQFF. Full variable domain (remainder filled in from reference TRBV7-3 and TRBJ2-1): GAGVSQTPSNKVTEKGKYVELRCDPISGHTALYWYRQSLGQGPEFLIYFQGTGAADDSGLPNDRFFAVRPEGSVSTLKIQRTERGDSAVYLCASSLLAGGNEQFFGPGTRLTVL.

The chain joins TRBV27 to TRBJ1-2; TRBD1 matches at 7 bases. Unmatched junction bases numbered 11, after V lost 5 bases and J lost 8 bases. The CDR3 is made up of 14 amino acids. Germline CDR1 reads MNHEY; CDR2 reads SMNVEV (reference sequence). The CDR3 loop reads CASSKGQSSLGYTF. The CDR3, as DNA: TGTGCCAGCAGTAAGGGACAGTCGTCTTTAGGCTACACCTTC.

V is TRBV7-2 and J is TRBJ1-4; no definite D call. With 5 bases removed from V and 4 bases from J, the gap between germline ends came to 8 bases. The CDR3 runs to 13 residues. Per germline, CDR1 SGHTA and CDR2 FQGNSA. CDR3 sequence (DNA): TGTGCCAGCAGCGGCCGGGGTAATGAAAAACTGTTTTTT. Translated, it gives CASSGRGNEKLFF. The full variable domain, with the rest looked up from reference TRBV7-2 and TRBJ1-4, is GAGVSQSPSNKVTEKGKDVELRCDPISGHTALYWYRQSLGQGLEFLIYFQGNSAPDKSGLPSDRFSAERTGGSVSTLTIQRTQQEDSAVYLCASSGRGNEKLFFGSGTQLSVL.

Regarding this clone: A much larger clone differs by one base, so this may be a read error. The chain has TRBV11-2 and TRBJ1-5, with D maybe TRBD1 (8 bases). The assigned J gene may be wrong: the sequence end matches TRBJ2-3 better. Per germline, CDR1 SGHAT and CDR2 FQNNGV. The CDR3 totals 17 residues. CDR3 DNA sequence: TGTGCCAGCAGCCCTGGACAGGGCGGGGGTATGCATCAGCCCCAGTATTTT. It is translated as CASSPGQGGGMHQPQYF.

In nucleotides, the CDR3 is TGTGCCAGCAGCTCTGGGACAGGGCTGGGCTACACCTTC. Amino acid sequence: CASSSGTGLGYTF. The chain employs TRBV7-6 and TRBJ1-2; 9 nucleotides agree with TRBD1. Trimming cost V 4 bases and J 8 bases; bases outside gene matches: 5. CDR1 and CDR2 from the germline V gene are SGHVS and FNYEAQ. This CDR3 has 13 amino acids.

This sequence joins TRBV28 and TRBJ1-1; possibly TRBD1 for D (6 bases). CDR1 MDHEN and CDR2 SYDVKM come from the germline V gene. With 11 bases removed from V and 1 base from J, the gap between germline ends came to 11 bases. The CDR3 is 12 amino acids. CDR3 in amino acids: CASGTQNTEAFF. The CDR3 nucleotides read TGTGCCTCAGGGACACAGAACACTGAAGCTTTCTTT.

J is TRBJ1-2 and V is TRBV19, with 7 bases that match TRBD1. CDR1 and CDR2 (germline): LNHDA, SQIVND (reference sequence). V lost 3 bases to trimming and J lost 2 bases; unmatched junction nucleotides: 6. CDR3 length equals 15 residues. The CDR3 sequence: CASSIRAGGNYGYTF. The CDR3 nucleotides read TGTGCCAGTAGTATTAGGGCAGGGGGGAACTATGGCTACACCTTC.